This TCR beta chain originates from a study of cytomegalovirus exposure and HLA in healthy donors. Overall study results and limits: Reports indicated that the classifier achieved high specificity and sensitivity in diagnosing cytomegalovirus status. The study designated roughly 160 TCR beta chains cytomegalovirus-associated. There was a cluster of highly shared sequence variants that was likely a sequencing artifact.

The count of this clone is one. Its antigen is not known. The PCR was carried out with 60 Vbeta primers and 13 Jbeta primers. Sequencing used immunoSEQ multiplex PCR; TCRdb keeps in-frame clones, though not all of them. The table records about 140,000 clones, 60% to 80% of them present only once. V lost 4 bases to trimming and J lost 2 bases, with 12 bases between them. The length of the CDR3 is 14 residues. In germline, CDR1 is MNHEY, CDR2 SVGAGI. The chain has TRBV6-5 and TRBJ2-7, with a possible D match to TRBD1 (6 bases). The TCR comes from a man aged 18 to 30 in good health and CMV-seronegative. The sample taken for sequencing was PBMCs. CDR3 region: CASSSTGLTYEQYF. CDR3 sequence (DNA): TGTGCCAGCAGTTCGACAGGCCTAACCTACGAGCAGTACTTC.